The source of this T cell receptor beta chain is a study of Ad26.COV2.S vaccination and SARS-CoV-2 variants. Study-wide context: Ad26.COV2.S given intramuscularly, once or twice 56 days apart. Study-level findings and limits: Recipients of either vaccine or placebo displayed similar breadth of non-spike TCRs.

Treatment denoted: 15 to 20 received Ad26.COV2.S at low or high dose, single or two shots; about 5 received placebo; per-sample allocation not given. Repertoires come from day 63 after the first vaccine or placebo injection. Cohort 1b enrolled adults aged 18-55 years in Boston. SARS-CoV-2 spike from the Wuhan strain was encoded by the vaccine, an Ad26 vector. With regard to this clone: Its specificity is unknown.

Sequencing used immunoSEQ multiplex PCR; TCRdb keeps in-frame clones, though not all of them. The repertoire holds more than 300,000 clones, 88% seen once, with 6.4% in the top ten. V was pared by 6 bases and J by 7 bases, with 13 bases between. The CDR3 runs 12 residues. Germline V gives CDR1 WSHSY, CDR2 SAAADI. The specimen was peripheral blood, collected in a trial of Ad26.COV2.S vaccine versus placebo. The gene calls are TRBV10-2 and TRBJ2-7; D call uncertain. The TCR originated in a person aged 18-65 years who received the Ad26.COV2.S COVID-19 vaccine or a placebo. CDR3 nucleotide sequence: TGCGCCAGCAGAGACTTAATGGGGGAGCAGTACTTC. Its translation is CASRDLMGEQYF.